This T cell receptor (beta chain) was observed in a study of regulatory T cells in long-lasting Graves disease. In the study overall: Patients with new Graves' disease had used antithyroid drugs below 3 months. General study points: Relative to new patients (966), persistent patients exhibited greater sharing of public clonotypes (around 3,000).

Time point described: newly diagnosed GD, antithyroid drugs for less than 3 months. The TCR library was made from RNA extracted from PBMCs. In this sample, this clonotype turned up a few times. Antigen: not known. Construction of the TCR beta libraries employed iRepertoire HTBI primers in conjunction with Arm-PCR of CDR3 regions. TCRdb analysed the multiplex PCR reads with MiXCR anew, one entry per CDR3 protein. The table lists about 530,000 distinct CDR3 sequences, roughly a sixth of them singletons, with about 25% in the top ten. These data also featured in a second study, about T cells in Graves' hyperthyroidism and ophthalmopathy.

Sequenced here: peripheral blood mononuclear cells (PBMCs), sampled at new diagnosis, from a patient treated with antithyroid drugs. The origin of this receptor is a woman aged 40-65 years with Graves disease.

CDR3 bases: TGTGCCAGCAGCCCCTGGACAGGCGTGAGGGAGCAGTACTTC. It specifies CASSPWTGVREQYF. The chain combines TRBV11-1 with TRBJ2-7; 7 bases are a match to TRBD1. Germline V CDR1 and CDR2: SGHAT, FQDESV (reference sequence). This CDR3 is built from 14 residues. The V and J ends lost 5 bases and 7 bases, in that order; junction bases with no gene match: 11.